This T cell receptor (beta chain) appears in the sequencing data of a study of blood T cell repertoires in COVID-19. Study-level information: Collection of acute and convalescent COVID-19 samples took place in the United States, Italy and Spain. From T cells, B-cell-depleted T cells, or PBMCs came the material, which was cDNA or gDNA.

In the original analysis: Amplification of reference gene primers provided the estimated nucleated cell counts. Measured with immunoSEQ multiplex PCR; TCRdb has only the in-frame clones, and not every one. For V, J and clone size, that table is used; D and trimming come from the DNA. Seen here are some 130,000 clones, roughly 76% observed once, and the top ten hold about 12%. A single count supports this clone. CDR3 length equals 15 residues. The germline V and J ends were trimmed by 3 bases and 6 bases, with 17 bases remaining between them. The V gene's germline CDR1 is DFQATT and CDR2 SNEGSKA (reference sequence).

Sample: peripheral blood. The receptor was isolated from an elderly man with acute or convalescent COVID-19. The chain carries TRBV20-1 and TRBJ1-4; no clear D. The CDR3 DNA follows: TGCAGTGCTAGTGTGTCACCCGGAGATGATGAAAAACTGTTTTTT. It translates to CSASVSPGDDEKLFF.